The rows below give T cell receptor beta chains drawn from one sample of a study of T cell changes during pregnancy in multiple sclerosis. TCRdb's copy holds only in-frame clones and misses some; the assay was immunoSEQ multiplex PCR. The data hold tens of thousands of clones, with roughly 90% observed a single time. The specimen was peripheral blood, collected in the first trimester of pregnancy. The receptors stem from a female donor with multiple sclerosis, enrolled in a pregnancy study. The CDR3 runs from the conserved cysteine through the conserved F or W. The order of the fields is clone size, V gene, D gene, J gene, CDR3 length, CDR3 protein, CDR3 DNA. The D gene is left open where the match is weak. Expanded clones are given a class, and other clones once, few, many or no size at all.

abundance: .
v_gene: TRBV29-1
d_gene: TRBD1
j_gene: TRBJ1-4
len: 15
CDR3aa: CSVEETRGLGEKLFF
CDR3nt: TGCAGCGTTGAAGAGACGAGGGGGCTGGGTGAAAAACTGTTTTTT

abundance: .
v_gene: TRBV25-1
d_gene: .
j_gene: TRBJ1-2
len: 14
CDR3aa: CASSDLRGDYGYTF
CDR3nt: TGTGCCAGCAGTGATCTCAGGGGCGACTATGGCTACACCTTC

abundance: .
v_gene: TRBV4-1
d_gene: TRBD1
j_gene: TRBJ2-7
len: 16
CDR3aa: CASSPHPGQGNYEQYF
CDR3nt: TGCGCCAGCAGCCCACATCCGGGACAGGGGAACTACGAGCAGTACTTC

abundance: .
v_gene: TRBV5-1
d_gene: TRBD2
j_gene: TRBJ2-3
len: 16
CDR3aa: CASSLALGGGTDTQYF
CDR3nt: TGCGCCAGCAGCTTGGCATTGGGAGGGGGCACAGATACGCAGTATTTT

abundance: .
v_gene: TRBV28
d_gene: TRBD1
j_gene: TRBJ1-2
len: 15
CDR3aa: CASSLPGQGRYGYTF
CDR3nt: TGTGCCAGCAGTCTTCCGGGACAGGGTCGGTATGGCTACACCTTC

abundance: .
v_gene: TRBV7-9
d_gene: TRBD2
j_gene: TRBJ2-3
len: 16
CDR3aa: CASSLGKSGGADTQYF
CDR3nt: TGTGCCAGCAGCTTAGGAAAGAGCGGGGGGGCAGATACGCAGTATTTT

abundance: .
v_gene: TRBV30
d_gene: TRBD1
j_gene: TRBJ2-1
len: 12
CDR3aa: CAWSARSTGGIF
CDR3nt: TGTGCCTGGAGTGCAAGATCGACAGGGGGCATCTTC

abundance: .
v_gene: TRBV6-6
d_gene: .
j_gene: TRBJ1-5
len: 14
CDR3aa: CASSWGQGGQPQHF
CDR3nt: TGTGCCAGCAGTTGGGGTCAGGGCGGTCAGCCCCAGCATTTT

abundance: .
v_gene: TRBV29-1
d_gene: TRBD2
j_gene: TRBJ2-2
len: 17
CDR3aa: CSVDLGLAGGRTGELFF
CDR3nt: TGCAGCGTAGACCTGGGGCTAGCGGGAGGACGGACCGGGGAGCTGTTTTTT

abundance: .
v_gene: TRBV27
d_gene: .
j_gene: TRBJ2-5
len: 15
CDR3aa: CASRKQGPGQETQYF
CDR3nt: TGTGCCAGCAGAAAACAGGGCCCCGGCCAAGAGACCCAGTACTTC

abundance: .
v_gene: TRBV7-2
d_gene: TRBD1
j_gene: TRBJ2-5
len: 15
CDR3aa: CASSFGQGIQETQYF
CDR3nt: TGTGCCAGCAGCTTCGGACAGGGGATACAGGAGACCCAGTACTTC

abundance: few
v_gene: TRBV4-2
d_gene: .
j_gene: TRBJ2-3
len: 15
CDR3aa: CASSQVQGLTDTQYF
CDR3nt: TGTGCCAGCAGCCAAGTACAGGGTCTAACAGATACGCAGTATTTT

abundance: .
v_gene: TRBV6-5
d_gene: TRBD2
j_gene: TRBJ2-7
len: 14
CDR3aa: CASRKSGNHYEQYF
CDR3nt: TGTGCCAGCAGGAAAAGCGGGAATCACTACGAGCAGTACTTC

abundance: .
v_gene: TRBV7-2
d_gene: .
j_gene: TRBJ2-1
len: 15
CDR3aa: CASSLVLGVGNEQFF
CDR3nt: TGTGCCAGCAGCTTAGTACTGGGCGTGGGCAATGAGCAGTTCTTC

abundance: .
v_gene: TRBV9
d_gene: TRBD1
j_gene: TRBJ2-7
len: 15
CDR3aa: CASSPRQGRSYEQYF
CDR3nt: TGTGCCAGCAGCCCCCGACAGGGTAGGTCTTATGAGCAGTACTTC

abundance: .
v_gene: TRBV29-1
d_gene: .
j_gene: TRBJ2-1
len: 14
CDR3aa: CSVHSGFSYNEQFF
CDR3nt: TGCAGCGTCCACAGCGGGTTCTCCTACAATGAGCAGTTCTTC

abundance: .
v_gene: TRBV5-4
d_gene: TRBD1
j_gene: TRBJ2-1
len: 15
CDR3aa: CASSGRDRVEDEQFF
CDR3nt: TGTGCCAGCAGCGGCCGGGACAGGGTCGAGGATGAGCAGTTCTTC

abundance: .
v_gene: TRBV19
d_gene: .
j_gene: TRBJ1-2
len: 14
CDR3aa: CASRPSEGRYGYTF
CDR3nt: TGTGCCAGTAGACCGTCGGAGGGGCGCTATGGCTACACCTTC

abundance: .
v_gene: TRBV5-1
d_gene: .
j_gene: TRBJ2-3
len: 13
CDR3aa: CASSPGQTYTQYF
CDR3nt: TGCGCCAGCAGCCCAGGACAGACCTATACGCAGTATTTT

abundance: .
v_gene: TRBV11-2
d_gene: TRBD2
j_gene: TRBJ2-4
len: 19
CDR3aa: CASSLDTRDYGWAKNIQYF
CDR3nt: TGTGCCAGCAGCTTAGACACCCGGGACTATGGTTGGGCCAAAAACATTCAGTACTTC

abundance: few
v_gene: TRBV6-4
d_gene: .
j_gene: TRBJ2-3
len: 13
CDR3aa: CASSEASTDTQYF
CDR3nt: TGTGCCAGCAGTGAAGCTAGCACAGATACGCAGTATTTT

abundance: .
v_gene: TRBV19
d_gene: TRBD1
j_gene: TRBJ2-7
len: 12
CDR3aa: CLPWQGAYEQYF
CDR3nt: TGTTTGCCCTGGCAGGGGGCCTACGAGCAGTACTTC

abundance: .
v_gene: TRBV29-1
d_gene: TRBD1
j_gene: TRBJ1-2
len: 14
CDR3aa: CSVQLTGTGDGYTF
CDR3nt: TGCAGCGTCCAACTGACCGGGACAGGGGATGGCTACACCTTC

abundance: .
v_gene: TRBV30
d_gene: .
j_gene: TRBJ2-5
len: 13
CDR3aa: CAWSLGTRETQYF
CDR3nt: TGTGCCTGGAGTTTAGGGACAAGAGAGACCCAGTACTTC

abundance: .
v_gene: TRBV4-1
d_gene: TRBD2
j_gene: TRBJ2-1
len: 17
CDR3aa: CASSSPGEEASGRLEFF
CDR3nt: TGCGCCAGCAGCTCGCCGGGGGAAGAGGCTAGCGGGAGGTTGGAGTTCTTC

abundance: .
v_gene: TRBV6-1
d_gene: .
j_gene: TRBJ1-5
len: 13
CDR3aa: CASSLTNNQPQHF
CDR3nt: TGTGCCAGCAGTTTGACTAACAATCAGCCCCAGCATTTT

abundance: .
v_gene: TRBV27
d_gene: .
j_gene: TRBJ2-5
len: 14
CDR3aa: CASSSVVLQETQYF
CDR3nt: TGTGCCAGCAGTTCCGTCGTTCTCCAAGAGACCCAGTACTTC

abundance: .
v_gene: TRBV19
d_gene: .
j_gene: TRBJ1-1
len: 14
CDR3aa: CASTSGGMNTEAFF
CDR3nt: TGTGCCAGTACCTCGGGTGGCATGAACACTGAAGCTTTCTTT

abundance: .
v_gene: TRBV5-6
d_gene: .
j_gene: TRBJ2-1
len: 14
CDR3aa: CASTRGGGPGGQFF
CDR3nt: TGTGCCAGCACCCGAGGGGGGGGACCAGGAGGGCAGTTCTTC

abundance: once
v_gene: TRBV11-3
d_gene: TRBD2
j_gene: TRBJ2-3
len: 17
CDR3aa: CASSFTRGLAGMDTQYF
CDR3nt: TGTGCCAGCAGCTTCACCAGAGGACTAGCGGGAATGGATACGCAGTATTTT

abundance: .
v_gene: TRBV5-4
d_gene: .
j_gene: TRBJ1-2
len: 13
CDR3aa: CASSLVQMADESF
CDR3nt: TGTGCCAGCAGCTTGGTGCAGATGGCAGATGAATCCTTC

abundance: .
v_gene: TRBV7-2
d_gene: .
j_gene: TRBJ2-7
len: 16
CDR3aa: CASSLSMKAGLREQYF
CDR3nt: TGTGCCAGCAGCTTAAGTATGAAGGCAGGGCTTCGTGAGCAGTACTTC

abundance: .
v_gene: TRBV9
d_gene: .
j_gene: TRBJ1-1
len: 13
CDR3aa: CASSVGHDTEAFF
CDR3nt: TGTGCCAGCAGCGTTGGACACGACACTGAAGCTTTCTTT

abundance: once
v_gene: TRBV4-2
d_gene: TRBD2
j_gene: TRBJ2-1
len: 16
CDR3aa: CASSQDLAGLTREQFF
CDR3nt: TGTGCCAGCAGCCAAGATTTAGCGGGGCTCACTAGGGAGCAGTTCTTC

abundance: .
v_gene: TRBV19
d_gene: TRBD2
j_gene: TRBJ2-5
len: 13
CDR3aa: CASSSGRRETQYF
CDR3nt: TGTGCCAGTAGTAGCGGGAGACGGGAGACCCAGTACTTC

abundance: once
v_gene: TRBV7-9
d_gene: .
j_gene: TRBJ2-7
len: 12
CDR3aa: CASSLDQLEQYF
CDR3nt: TGTGCCAGCAGCTTAGACCAGTTGGAGCAGTACTTC

abundance: .
v_gene: TRBV19
d_gene: .
j_gene: TRBJ1-2
len: 15
CDR3aa: CASSSQSRPPGRFTF
CDR3nt: TGTGCCAGTAGTTCCCAAAGTCGTCCCCCAGGCCGCTTCACCTTC

abundance: few
v_gene: TRBV9
d_gene: .
j_gene: TRBJ2-1
len: 12
CDR3aa: CASSVVSGQQFF
CDR3nt: TGTGCCAGCAGCGTAGTGAGCGGGCAGCAGTTCTTC

abundance: .
v_gene: TRBV6-6
d_gene: TRBD1
j_gene: TRBJ1-2
len: 15
CDR3aa: CASSFAEGQSYGYTF
CDR3nt: TGTGCCAGCAGTTTCGCCGAGGGACAGAGCTATGGCTACACCTTC

abundance: .
v_gene: TRBV5-1
d_gene: TRBD2
j_gene: TRBJ2-2
len: 17
CDR3aa: CASSLGLAGGGTGELFF
CDR3nt: TGCGCCAGCAGCTTGGGGCTAGCGGGAGGCGGCACCGGGGAGCTGTTTTTT